In this sample, the clone carrying this TCR beta chain turned up a few times. In germline, CDR1 is SGDLS, CDR2 YYNGEE. The CDR3 totals 14 residues. V lost 1 base, J lost 8 bases, and 6 bases stayed unmatched. TCRdb used MiXCR to reprocess the RT-PCR reads, holding one entry per CDR3 protein. The data show around 700,000 distinct CDR3 sequences, with 12% to 15% seen just once and 3.6% held by the top ten. This TCR derives from a female donor in good health, serving as a healthy control. The rearrangement uses TRBV9 and TRBJ2-3; 8 positions match TRBD2. Sequencing was done on a sample of memory CD4+ T cells from blood. The CDR3 sequence is CASSVTSGSGTQYF. The CDR3 region has the DNA TGTGCCAGCAGCGTAACCAGCGGGAGTGGTACGCAGTATTTT. Full variable domain (outside the CDR3, taken from reference TRBV9 and TRBJ2-3): DSGVTQTPKHLITATGQRVTLRCSPRSGDLSVYWYQQSLDQGLQFLIQYYNGEERAKGNILERFSAQQFPDLHSELNLSSLELGDSALYFCASSVTSGSGTQYFGPGTRLTVL.